This T cell receptor (beta chain) is from a study of cytomegalovirus exposure and HLA in healthy donors. The study's findings and limits: Several of the most significant clusters appeared linked to common viral pathogens, based on a later analysis. The likely origin of a cluster of highly shared sequence variants was a sequencing artifact.

Vbeta (60) and Jbeta (13) primers were used in the PCR. Assay: immunoSEQ multiplex PCR; the TCRdb copy retains only in-frame clones and omits some. The sample lists some 29,000 clones, around 40% occurring once. Germline values: CDR1 SGHRS, CDR2 YFSETQ. J gave up 6 bases and V 2 bases, and 4 bases lay outside the gene matches. This CDR3 comprises 14 residues. This clone was seen a few times. Its antigen is still unknown. The sample was PBMCs. V gene TRBV5-1 combines with J gene TRBJ2-2, with 7 bases matching TRBD2. The clonotype was recovered from a woman aged 50 to 60 in good health and CMV-seronegative. The CDR3 DNA is TGCGCCAGCAGCTTCGCGGGAGAGGCCGGGGAGCTGTTTTTT. Encoded protein: CASSFAGEAGELFF.